This entry concerns a single T cell receptor beta chain. The junction and the germline gene differ at one end; a read error may be behind it. Other DNA sequences in this sample translate to the same CDR3. These data originate in a study of shared T cell receptors in the human thymus. This CDR3 has 15 amino acids. The germline V gene has CDR1 SGDLS and CDR2 YYNGEE. Measured with immunoSEQ multiplex PCR; TCRdb has only the in-frame clones, and not every one. The table includes 630,000 or so clones, 87% detected once. The same sample was also studied in work on human thymus T cells. From that second work: The donor group consisted of healthy Finnish infants who were having corrective surgery for congenital heart defects. Corrective cardiac surgery supplied the resected thymus tissue.

V gene TRBV9 combines with J gene TRBJ1-6, with TRBD1 matching over 7 bases. The clonotype was recovered from a boy in the first two years of life with a congenital heart defect. The sample taken for sequencing was thymocytes. CDR3 loop: CASSAEQGLNSPLHF. The CDR3 DNA is TGTGCCAGCAGCGCGGAACAGGGGTTGAATTCCCCCCTCCACTTT.